Listed below are T cell receptor beta chains from one sample, sequenced in a study of shared clonotypes between healthy human individuals. The method was immunoSEQ multiplex PCR; TCRdb's version includes in-frame clones alone and lacks a portion of them. The sample records roughly 120,000 clones, about 67% being singletons. Sequencing was carried out using memory CD8+ T cells sorted from blood. All receptors come from a woman aged 25 to 39 in good health. The CDR3 runs from the conserved cysteine through the conserved F or W. A D gene is named only where the DNA matches it firmly. Not every row has a clone size; where given, it reads once, few, many or a size class.

V: TRBV18; size: NA; J: TRBJ1-2; D: TRBD1; DNA: TGTGCCAGCTCACCAGGGACAGGGGATAGCTACACCTTC; CDR3: CASSPGTGDSYTF
V: TRBV25-1; size: NA; J: TRBJ1-5; D: NA; DNA: TGTGCCAGCAGTGAACTTGATAGCAATCAGCCCCAGCATTTT; CDR3: CASSELDSNQPQHF
V: TRBV7-3; size: few; J: TRBJ2-1; D: TRBD2; DNA: TGTGCCAGCAGCTTAGAGGCGGGAGGGAACTACAATGAGCAGTTCTTC; CDR3: CASSLEAGGNYNEQFF
V: TRBV6-5; size: few; J: TRBJ2-7; D: NA; DNA: TGTGCCAGCAGTTACGGCGGGGAAGGGAATGAGCAGTACTTC; CDR3: CASSYGGEGNEQYF
V: TRBV13; size: NA; J: TRBJ1-2; D: TRBD1; DNA: TGTGCCAGCAGCCCGGTGACAGGGGGCCCTCCCTATGGCTACACCTTC; CDR3: CASSPVTGGPPYGYTF
V: TRBV18; size: NA; J: TRBJ1-5; D: TRBD1; DNA: TGTGCCAGCTCACTCGGTTGGACAGGAGCTTCCAGCAATCAGCCCCAGCATTTT; CDR3: CASSLGWTGASSNQPQHF
V: TRBV25-1; size: NA; J: TRBJ1-3; D: NA; DNA: TGTGCCAGCAGTGAATCCCGGGAGATCTCTGGAAACACCATATATTTT; CDR3: CASSESREISGNTIYF
V: TRBV5-6; size: NA; J: TRBJ2-1; D: TRBD1; DNA: TGTGCCAGCAGCTTGTTAGGGACAGGGCCCTACAATGAGCAGTTCTTC; CDR3: CASSLLGTGPYNEQFF
V: TRBV28; size: few; J: TRBJ1-2; D: NA; DNA: TGTGCCAGCAGTCCCACTATGGACAGCCTATACTATGGCTACACCTTC; CDR3: CASSPTMDSLYYGYTF
V: TRBV6-6; size: NA; J: TRBJ2-7; D: NA; DNA: TGTGCCAGCAGTTATTCAGGGAGGCCCTACGAGCAGTACTTC; CDR3: CASSYSGRPYEQYF
V: TRBV28; size: NA; J: TRBJ1-3; D: NA; DNA: TGTGCCAGCAGTCTAGCGCGGGGGGACACCATATATTTT; CDR3: CASSLARGDTIYF
V: TRBV6-7; size: NA; J: TRBJ2-1; D: TRBD2; DNA: TGTGCCAGCAGCCGCTCTCTTAGGACTAGGGGGTTCTTC; CDR3: CASSRSLRTRGFF
V: TRBV29-1; size: once; J: TRBJ2-3; D: NA; DNA: TGCAGCGTTAAAAAAGAGTTCATGGTGTTAGATACGCAGTATTTT; CDR3: CSVKKEFMVLDTQYF
V: TRBV2; size: NA; J: TRBJ2-7; D: TRBD2; DNA: TGTGCCAGCAGTGTGCGGGGGTTCGAGCAGTACTTC; CDR3: CASSVRGFEQYF
V: TRBV7-8; size: NA; J: TRBJ2-2; D: TRBD1; DNA: TGTGCCAGCAGCGGGACAGGGTCGGGGGAGCTGTTTTTT; CDR3: CASSGTGSGELFF
V: TRBV6-1; size: many; J: TRBJ2-7; D: NA; DNA: TGTGCCAGCAGTGAAGCAGAGACTAGCTCCTACGAGCAGTACTTC; CDR3: CASSEAETSSYEQYF
V: TRBV4-2; size: few; J: TRBJ2-7; D: NA; DNA: TGTGCCAGCAGCCAAGGGGCTCCGGCGCGAACCGAGCAGTACTTC; CDR3: CASSQGAPARTEQYF
V: TRBV9; size: NA; J: TRBJ2-3; D: TRBD2; DNA: TGTGCCAGCAGCGCGACGACTAGCGGGAGCACAGATACGCAGTATTTT; CDR3: CASSATTSGSTDTQYF
V: TRBV9; size: few; J: TRBJ2-3; D: NA; DNA: TGTGCCAGTTCTAGCGTTTCGACAGATACGCAGTATTTT; CDR3: CASSSVSTDTQYF
V: TRBV6-1; size: NA; J: TRBJ2-2; D: TRBD1; DNA: TGTGCCAGCATGGGGGGGACAGGGGATACCGGGGAGCTGTTTTTT; CDR3: CASMGGTGDTGELFF
V: TRBV9; size: NA; J: TRBJ2-2; D: NA; DNA: TGTGCCAGCAGCCTTGGAGGCACCGGGGAGCTGTTTTTT; CDR3: CASSLGGTGELFF
V: TRBV30; size: NA; J: TRBJ2-1; D: NA; DNA: TGTGCCTGGAGTGTATCCAATGAGCAGTTCTTC; CDR3: CAWSVSNEQFF
V: TRBV5-1; size: NA; J: TRBJ1-3; D: TRBD1; DNA: TGCGCCAGCAGCCCCGGGACAGAAGGAAACACCATATATTTT; CDR3: CASSPGTEGNTIYF
V: TRBV6-5; size: NA; J: TRBJ1-1; D: TRBD1; DNA: TGTGCCAGCAGTTACCCGACAGGGGTACCTACCTTCTTT; CDR3: CASSYPTGVPTFF
V: TRBV2; size: NA; J: TRBJ1-1; D: TRBD1; DNA: TGTGCCAGCAGTGACTCGGACAGGGGGCAAACTGAAGCTTTCTTT; CDR3: CASSDSDRGQTEAFF
V: TRBV28; size: NA; J: TRBJ1-1; D: NA; DNA: TGTGCCAGCAGTTTAGCAGGGGAGGGGAACACTGAAGCTTTCTTT; CDR3: CASSLAGEGNTEAFF